Included here is one T cell receptor (beta chain) sequence, with context. Generated by immunoSEQ multiplex PCR, the TCRdb table keeps only in-frame clones and is missing some. The profile shows nearly 200,000 clones, around 92% of them singletons. Per germline, CDR1 SGHRS and CDR2 YFSETQ. This CDR3 contains 16 residues. Trimming removed 3 bases from V and 0 bases from J; junction bases left unmatched: 6. The data are from a study of blood T cell repertoires in COVID-19. Study-wide background: Samples of COVID-19 (acute and convalescent) were obtained from the United States, Italy and Spain.

The chain is built from TRBV5-1 and TRBJ1-3; TRBD1 aligns across 7 bases. Material for sequencing was PBMCs or T cells enriched from blood (not recorded which). The sequence was collected from a woman younger than 30 who had recovered from COVID-19. CDR3 loop: CASSWGDRFSGNTIYF. CDR3 bases: TGCGCCAGCAGCTGGGGGGACAGATTCTCTGGAAACACCATATATTTT. Complete variable domain (other parts from reference TRBV5-1 and TRBJ1-3): KAGVTQTPRYLIKTRGQQVTLSCSPISGHRSVSWYQQTPGQGLQFLFEYFSETQRNKGNFPGRFSGRQFSNSRSEMNVSTLELGDSALYLCASSWGDRFSGNTIYFGEGSWLTVV.